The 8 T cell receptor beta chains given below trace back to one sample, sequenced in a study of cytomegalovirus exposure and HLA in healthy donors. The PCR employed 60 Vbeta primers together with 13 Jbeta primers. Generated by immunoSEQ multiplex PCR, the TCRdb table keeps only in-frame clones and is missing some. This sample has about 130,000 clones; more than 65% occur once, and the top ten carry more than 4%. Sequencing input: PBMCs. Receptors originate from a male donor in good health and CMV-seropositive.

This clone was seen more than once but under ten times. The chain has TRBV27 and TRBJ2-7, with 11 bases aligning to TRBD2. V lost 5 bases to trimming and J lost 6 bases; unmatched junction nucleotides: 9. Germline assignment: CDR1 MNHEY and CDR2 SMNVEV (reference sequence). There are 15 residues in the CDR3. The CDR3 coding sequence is TGTGCCAGCAGTATGACACTAGCGGGAGAAAGCGAGCAGTACTTC. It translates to CASSMTLAGESEQYF.

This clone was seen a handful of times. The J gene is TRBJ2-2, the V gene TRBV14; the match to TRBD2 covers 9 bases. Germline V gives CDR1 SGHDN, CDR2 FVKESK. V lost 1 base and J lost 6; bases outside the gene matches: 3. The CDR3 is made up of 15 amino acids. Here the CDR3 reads CASSQGAGGPGELFF. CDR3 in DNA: TGTGCCAGCAGCCAAGGTGCGGGGGGGCCCGGGGAGCTGTTTTTT.

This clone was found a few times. The CDR3 sequence is CASSPVDRGLKSGNTIYF. For the CDR3, the DNA is TGTGCCAGCAGCCCCGTGGACAGGGGGCTAAAATCTGGAAACACCATATATTTT. The V and J genes are TRBV5-6 and TRBJ1-3; the match to TRBD1 covers 11 bases. CDR1 and CDR2 (germline): SGHDT, YYEEEE. This CDR3 is built from 18 residues. V trimming: 4 bases; J trimming: 1 base; junction bases outside the gene matches: 10.

The CDR3 coding sequence is TGTGCCAGCAGTGAATCAGCCATCTCCGGGGGCTACACCTTC. This gives the protein CASSESAISGGYTF. This chain links TRBV2 with TRBJ1-2; D is unclear. This CDR3 is 14 amino acids long. Germline V gene sequence: CDR1 SNHLY, CDR2 FYNNEI. Trimming left V 2 bases short and J 8 bases short, with 15 bases between.

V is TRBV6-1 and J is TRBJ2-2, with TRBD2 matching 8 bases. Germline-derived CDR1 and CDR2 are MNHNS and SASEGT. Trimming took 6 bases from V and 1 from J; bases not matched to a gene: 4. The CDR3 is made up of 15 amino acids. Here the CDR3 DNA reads TGTGCCAGCAGGGAGCGGGGGTGGAACACCGGGGAGCTGTTTTTT. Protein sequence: CASRERGWNTGELFF.

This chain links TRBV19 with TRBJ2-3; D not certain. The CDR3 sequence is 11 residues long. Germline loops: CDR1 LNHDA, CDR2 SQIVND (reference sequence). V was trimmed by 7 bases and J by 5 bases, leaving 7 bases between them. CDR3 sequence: CASMAVDTQYF. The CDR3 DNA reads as TGTGCCAGTATGGCGGTAGATACGCAGTATTTT.

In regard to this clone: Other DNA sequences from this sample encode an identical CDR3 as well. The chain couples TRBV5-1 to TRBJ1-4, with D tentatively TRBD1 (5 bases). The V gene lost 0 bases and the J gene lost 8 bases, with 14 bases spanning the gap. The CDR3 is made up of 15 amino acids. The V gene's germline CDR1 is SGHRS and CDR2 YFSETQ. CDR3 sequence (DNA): TGCGCCAGCAGCTTGGGGGGCAGGCGAGAAGAAAAACTGTTTTTT. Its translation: CASSLGGRREEKLFF.

The CDR3 loop reads CASRSPSGTGDGELFF. Written as DNA, the CDR3 is TGTGCCAGTAGATCCCCCAGCGGGACAGGGGACGGGGAGCTGTTTTTT. V is TRBV19 and J is TRBJ2-2; TRBD1 matches 10 bases. V lost 6 bases to trimming and J lost 7 bases; unmatched junction nucleotides: 11. The CDR3 is 16 residues long. The germline gives CDR1 LNHDA, CDR2 SQIVND (reference sequence).